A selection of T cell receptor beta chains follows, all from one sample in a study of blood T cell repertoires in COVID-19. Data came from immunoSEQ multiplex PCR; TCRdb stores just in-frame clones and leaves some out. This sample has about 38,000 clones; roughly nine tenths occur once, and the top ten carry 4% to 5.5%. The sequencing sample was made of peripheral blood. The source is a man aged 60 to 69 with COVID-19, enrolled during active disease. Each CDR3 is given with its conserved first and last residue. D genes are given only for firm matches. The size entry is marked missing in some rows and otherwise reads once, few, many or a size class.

CSASFSSASSYNEQFF	TGCAGTGCTAGTTTTTCTAGCGCGAGCTCCTACAATGAGCAGTTCTTC	.	TRBJ2-1	.	TRBV20-1
CASSPLREAEAFF	TGTGCCAGCAGCCCTCTGAGAGAGGCTGAAGCTTTCTTT	.	TRBJ1-1	.	TRBV3-1/TRBV3-2
CSVERLADSSYEQYF	TGCAGCGTTGAAAGACTAGCGGATTCATCCTACGAGCAGTACTTC	.	TRBJ2-7	TRBD2	TRBV29-1
CATSRELAGGVNEQFF	TGTGCCACCAGCAGAGAACTAGCGGGAGGAGTCAATGAGCAGTTCTTC	.	TRBJ2-1	TRBD2	TRBV15
CASSEGSSGDTQYF	TGTGCCAGCAGCGAAGGATCTAGCGGAGATACGCAGTATTTT	.	TRBJ2-3	TRBD2	TRBV9
CASTLRGQGGGELFF	TGTGCCAGCACCTTAAGGGGGCAGGGTGGCGGGGAGCTGTTTTTT	.	TRBJ2-2	TRBD1	TRBV28
CASSGGGANEQFF	TGTGCCAGCAGTGGTGGGGGGGCCAATGAGCAGTTCTTC	.	TRBJ2-1	.	TRBV28
CASSLYSEGFNSPLHF	TGTGCCAGCAGCTTATACTCGGAGGGCTTCAATTCACCCCTCCACTTT	.	TRBJ1-6	.	TRBV5-4
CASRGKSKETQYF	TGTGCCAGCCGCGGGAAGAGCAAAGAGACCCAGTACTTC	.	TRBJ2-5	.	TRBV19
CASSVEPWYEQYF	TGTGCCAGCAGCGTAGAGCCTTGGTACGAGCAGTACTTC	.	TRBJ2-7	.	TRBV9
CASSLPGTGVSYGYTF	TGTGCCAGCAGTTTGCCCGGGACAGGGGTAAGCTATGGCTACACCTTC	.	TRBJ1-2	TRBD1	TRBV28
CASSLQGGSEAFF	TGTGCCAGCAGCCTCCAAGGGGGCTCTGAAGCTTTCTTT	.	TRBJ1-1	TRBD1	TRBV28
CASSPAGGDTQYF	TGCGCCAGCAGCCCAGCGGGGGGGGATACGCAGTATTTT	.	TRBJ2-3	TRBD2	TRBV4-3
CASSSDRLVEAFF	TGTGCCAGCAGTTCCGACCGCCTAGTGGAAGCTTTCTTT	once	TRBJ1-1	.	TRBV28
CASIDRQAASGYTF	TGTGCCAGCATCGACCGACAGGCTGCATCGGGCTACACCTTC	.	TRBJ1-2	.	TRBV6-5
CASSQGARGSNQPQHF	TGTGCCAGCAGCCAGGGGGCGCGGGGAAGCAATCAGCCCCAGCATTTT	.	TRBJ1-5	TRBD1	TRBV2
CASSRAGTRFEKLFF	TGTGCCAGCAGTCGAGCCGGGACACGCTTTGAAAAACTGTTTTTT	.	TRBJ1-4	.	TRBV3-1/TRBV3-2
CASSSHPTYGYTF	TGTGCCAGCAGTTCCCACCCTACCTATGGCTACACCTTC	.	TRBJ1-2	.	TRBV28
CASSILTSGTGELFF	TGTGCCAGCAGTATTCTTACTAGCGGCACCGGGGAGCTGTTTTTT	.	TRBJ2-2	TRBD2	TRBV13
CASGLGAGTGVIGELFF	TGTGCTAGTGGTTTGGGGGCCGGTACAGGGGTCATCGGGGAGCTGTTTTTT	once	TRBJ2-2	TRBD1	TRBV12-5
CAISDSDSFQYF	TGTGCCATCAGTGACTCCGACTCTTTTCAGTACTTC	.	TRBJ2-4	.	TRBV10-3
CATSSLLAGGGGEQFF	TGTGCCACCAGCAGTTTGCTAGCGGGAGGGGGCGGTGAGCAGTTCTTC	medium-sized	TRBJ2-1	TRBD2	TRBV15
CASSNTSESTDTQYF	TGTGCCAGCAGTAATACTAGCGAGAGCACAGATACGCAGTATTTT	once	TRBJ2-3	TRBD2	TRBV6-2/TRBV6-3
CASSRTSGSKETQYF	TGTGCCAGCAGTCGGACTAGCGGGAGCAAAGAGACCCAGTACTTC	few	TRBJ2-5	TRBD2	TRBV7-9
CASSYGRGGGTDTQYF	TGTGCCAGCAGTTATGGGAGGGGAGGAGGCACAGATACGCAGTATTTT	few	TRBJ2-3	TRBD2	TRBV6-5
CASSYITWAAREKLFF	TGTGCCAGCAGCTATATTACCTGGGCAGCTCGCGAAAAACTGTTTTTT	.	TRBJ1-4	.	TRBV21-1
CARFVGLASTDTQYF	TGTGCCAGATTCGTGGGACTAGCAAGCACAGATACGCAGTATTTT	.	TRBJ2-3	TRBD2	TRBV2
CASSPIAKHNTGELFF	TGTGCCAGCAGCCCCATAGCAAAACATAACACCGGGGAGCTGTTTTTT	.	TRBJ2-2	.	TRBV3-1/TRBV3-2
CASSFRGSGTEAFF	TGTGCCAGCAGCTTTAGAGGGTCAGGCACTGAAGCTTTCTTT	.	TRBJ1-1	.	TRBV7-9
CASSTQLLQREGSYNEQFF	TGTGCCAGTAGTACCCAACTCCTTCAGCGGGAGGGATCCTACAATGAGCAGTTCTTC	.	TRBJ2-1	TRBD2	TRBV19
CSASGGDHTF	TGCAGTGCCTCAGGGGGAGATCACACCTTC	.	TRBJ1-2	TRBD1	TRBV20-1